The 20 T cell receptor beta chains below come from one sample, sequenced in a study of radiation and T cells in renal cell carcinoma. Time point of the sample: blood 2 weeks post-SBRT. This sample's treatment: 15 Gy SBRT to primary tumor, nephrectomy 4 weeks later. Repertoires were generated with immunoSEQ multiplex PCR, while TCRdb's copy carries only in-frame clones and drops some. The table lists under 150,000 clones, roughly four fifths of them singletons, with about 1.9% in the top ten. Sample: blood, taken from a patient whose treatment included radiotherapy and nephrectomy. All receptors come from a woman aged 55-70 years with renal cell carcinoma.

The CDR3 sequence: CASSLRDARTEAFF. In DNA form, the CDR3 reads TGTGCCAGCAGCTTAAGGGACGCGCGGACTGAAGCTTTCTTT. V is TRBV11-2 and J is TRBJ1-1; D is perhaps TRBD1 (5 bases). Germline CDR1 and CDR2: SGHAT and FQNNGV. The CDR3 has 14 residues. The V end was cut by 2 bases, the J end by 5 bases, with 12 bases between. Looking up the rest from reference TRBV11-2 and TRBJ1-1 gives the full variable domain: EAGVAQSPRYKIIEKRQSVAFWCNPISGHATLYWYQQILGQGPKLLIQFQNNGVVDDSQLPKDRFSAERLKGVDSTLKIQPAKLEDSAVYLCASSLRDARTEAFFGQGTRLTVV.

J is TRBJ2-3 and V is TRBV7-6; 9 positions match TRBD1. The CDR3 extends over 16 amino acids. Germline values: CDR1 SGHVS, CDR2 FNYEAQ. After removal of 5 bases from V and 3 bases from J, the junction contained 9 bases not matched to a gene. CDR3 nucleotides: TGTGCCAGCAGCCGGACGGGACAGGGAGGGACAGATACGCAGTATTTT. This codes for CASSRTGQGGTDTQYF. The full variable domain, with the rest looked up from reference TRBV7-6 and TRBJ2-3, is GAGVSQSPRYKVTKRGQDVALRCDPISGHVSLYWYRQALGQGPEFLTYFNYEAQQDKSGLPNDRFSAERPEGSISTLTIQRTEQRDSAMYRCASSRTGQGGTDTQYFGPGTRLTVL.

This chain joins TRBV6-6 and TRBJ2-5; 9 nucleotides line up with TRBD1. There are 16 residues in the CDR3. The germline CDR1 and CDR2 sequences are MNHNY and SVGAGI (reference sequence). The ends lost 4 bases at V and 2 bases at J; junction bases unmatched: 8. Here the CDR3 reads CASSSGQGWGQETQYF. In DNA form, the CDR3 reads TGTGCCAGCAGTTCGGGACAGGGTTGGGGACAAGAGACCCAGTACTTC.

The rearrangement links TRBV4-1 to TRBJ1-1; D is uncertain. V lost 4 bases, J lost 4 bases, and 16 bases lay in between. The germline V gene encodes CDR1 MGHRA and CDR2 YSYEKL. This CDR3 is 15 amino acids long. CDR3 amino acids: CASSLQSVAGTEAFF. CDR3 coding DNA: TGCGCCAGCAGCCTCCAATCTGTAGCGGGCACTGAAGCTTTCTTT.

The chain joins TRBV29-1 to TRBJ2-7; tentatively, D is TRBD1 or TRBD2 (5 bases each). The CDR3 has 12 amino acids. V shed 4 bases and J shed 6 bases, with 13 bases lying between them. CDR1 is SQVTM and CDR2 is ANQGSEA in the germline V gene. The CDR3: CSVAGSGSEQYF. The CDR3 DNA reads as TGCAGCGTTGCGGGTTCAGGGAGCGAGCAGTACTTC.

The chain joins TRBV9 to TRBJ1-1; D possibly corresponds to TRBD1 (6 bases). V dropped 0 bases and J dropped 3 bases, with 18 bases sitting between them. From germline, CDR1 is SGDLS and CDR2 YYNGEE. The length of the CDR3 is 17 residues. The CDR3 sequence is CASSVEGGEGEDTEAFF. CDR3 coding DNA: TGTGCCAGCAGCGTAGAAGGCGGCGAGGGGGAGGACACTGAAGCTTTCTTT.

The gene calls are TRBV5-8 and TRBJ2-3; a possible D gene is TRBD2 (7 bases). V gave up 4 bases and J gave up 4 bases, with 19 bases separating them. The CDR3 has 16 amino acids. CDR1 is SGHTS, CDR2 YDEGEE, per germline. The DNA of the CDR3 is TGTGCCAGCAGCCAAGGAGCTCGGGGGGCCGCAGATACGCAGTATTTT. Translating it yields CASSQGARGAADTQYF. Full variable domain (missing parts from reference TRBV5-8 and TRBJ2-3): EAGVTQSPTHLIKTRGQQATLRCSPISGHTSVYWYQQALGLGLQFLLWYDEGEERNRGNFPPRFSGRQFPNYSSELNVNALELEDSALYLCASSQGARGAADTQYFGPGTRLTVL.

This clone was detected only once. This chain connects TRBV14 to TRBJ1-3, with unresolved D. The CDR3 extends over 15 amino acids. Germline values: CDR1 SGHDN, CDR2 FVKESK. Trimming pared 1 base from V and 0 bases from J, leaving 7 bases between. In nucleotides, the CDR3 is TGTGCCAGCAGCCAAGCCCCAGTCTCTGGAAACACCATATATTTT. Protein sequence: CASSQAPVSGNTIYF.

On this clone itself: This sample also contains other DNA sequences that code for the same CDR3. The rearrangement links TRBV14 to TRBJ1-6; D is possibly TRBD1 (5 bases). Trimming shortened V by 3 bases and J by 7 bases, and 10 bases separated the two germline ends. This CDR3 contains 14 residues. The V gene's germline CDR1 is SGHDN and CDR2 FVKESK. CDR3: CASSQGRENSPLHF. In nucleotides, the CDR3 is TGTGCCAGCAGCCAGGGACGGGAAAATTCACCCCTCCACTTT.

This clone appeared once. The V gene is TRBV30, the J gene TRBJ2-2; D ambiguous. The CDR3 runs to 15 residues. CDR1 and CDR2 (germline): GTSNPN, SVGIG (reference sequence). V lost 7 bases and J 3 bases, leaving 18 bases between the germline ends. The CDR3 spells CASNRAHSHTGELFF. The CDR3 DNA follows: TGTGCCTCCAATCGGGCACATTCACACACCGGGGAGCTGTTTTTT.

The CDR3 DNA reads TGTGCCAGTAGTGCCTCCGTACCGGGACTAGCGACGGATGAGCAGTTCTTC. Translating gives CASSASVPGLATDEQFF. The V and J genes are TRBV19 and TRBJ2-1; the match to TRBD2 covers 10 bases. The CDR3 consists of 17 residues. Germline CDR1 is LNHDA and CDR2 is SQIVND (reference sequence). The ends lost 5 bases at V and 8 bases at J; junction bases unmatched: 15. Together with reference TRBV19 and TRBJ2-1, the CDR3 gives the full variable domain: DGGITQSPKYLFRKEGQNVTLSCEQNLNHDAMYWYRQDPGQGLRLIYYSQIVNDFQKGDIAEGYSVSREKKESFPLTVTSAQKNPTAFYLCASSASVPGLATDEQFFGPGTRLTVL.

The chain links TRBV5-6 to TRBJ2-3; 8 bases align to TRBD1. The germline V gene encodes CDR1 SGHDT and CDR2 YYEEEE. The CDR3 is 15 amino acids. Unmatched junction bases numbered 5, after V lost 5 bases and J lost 0 bases. CDR3 in DNA: TGTGCCAGCAGTCGACAGGGGATGAGCACAGATACGCAGTATTTT. Residues: CASSRQGMSTDTQYF.

The chain is built from TRBV28 and TRBJ2-3, with 9 nucleotides matching TRBD1. V trimming: 1 base; J trimming: 2 bases; junction bases outside the gene matches: 4. The CDR3 loop spans 16 amino acids. The germline V gene encodes CDR1 MDHEN and CDR2 SYDVKM. This CDR3 is CASSLYGTGYTDTQYF. The CDR3 region has the DNA TGTGCCAGCAGTTTATACGGGACAGGGTACACAGATACGCAGTATTTT.

The rearrangement joins TRBV14 to TRBJ1-1; 8 nucleotides match TRBD1. V was pared by 2 bases and J by 0 bases, with 2 bases of the junction left unmatched. Germline V gene lookup returns CDR1 SGHDN and CDR2 FVKESK. This CDR3 has 15 amino acids. The CDR3 loop is CASSQQGALNTEAFF. CDR3 bases: TGTGCCAGCAGCCAACAGGGGGCTTTGAACACTGAAGCTTTCTTT.

The V call is TRBV27, the J call TRBJ1-1, with D tentatively TRBD1 (6 bases). The CDR3 spans 14 residues. V dropped 3 bases and J dropped 2 bases, with 10 bases sitting between them. CDR1 MNHEY and CDR2 SMNVEV come from the germline V gene (reference sequence). The DNA for the CDR3 is TGTGCCAGCAGTTTGATGACAGGTAACACTGAAGCTTTCTTT. Its protein is CASSLMTGNTEAFF.

This clone showed up just a few times. The rearrangement joins TRBV20-1 to TRBJ2-5; D is possibly TRBD1 or TRBD2 (5 bases each). Trimming pared 6 bases from V and 5 bases from J, leaving 10 bases between. The germline CDR1 and CDR2 sequences are DFQATT and SNEGSKA (reference sequence). The CDR3 loop spans 11 amino acids. This CDR3 reads CSALEGETQYF. CDR3 sequence (DNA): TGCAGTGCCTTAGAGGGGGAGACCCAGTACTTC.

This clone was seen only a few times. This chain joins TRBV2 and TRBJ2-7, with TRBD1 matching over 10 bases. Germline V gives CDR1 SNHLY, CDR2 FYNNEI. The CDR3 runs 13 residues. With V trimmed by 8 bases and J by 5 bases, 6 bases remained unmatched. CDR3 DNA sequence: TGTGCCAGCGACAGGGGGCAAGGGAACGAGCAGTACTTC. It codes for CASDRGQGNEQYF.

Worth noting for this clone: In the same sample, other DNA sequences code for this CDR3. This chain's CDR3 is CASSLRTGMNTEAFF. Written as DNA, the CDR3 is TGTGCCAGCAGCCTGCGGACAGGGATGAACACTGAAGCTTTCTTT. The chain employs TRBV7-9 and TRBJ1-1; 8 bases align to TRBD1. The CDR3 is 15 residues long. V was clipped by 5 bases and J by 0 bases; unmatched bases: 5. Germline V gives CDR1 SEHNR, CDR2 FQNEAQ (reference sequence).

The rearrangement joins TRBV19 to TRBJ1-2, with D unresolved. Trimming shortened V by 9 bases and J by 4 bases, and 27 bases separated the two germline ends. The length of the CDR3 is 17 residues. The germline CDR1 and CDR2 sequences are LNHDA and SQIVND (reference sequence). The CDR3 region is CASSESLTQVTTYGYTF. CDR3 DNA sequence: TGTGCCAGCTCTGAGTCCTTAACTCAGGTGACTACCTATGGCTACACCTTC. Combining the CDR3 with reference TRBV19 and TRBJ1-2 gives the whole variable domain DGGITQSPKYLFRKEGQNVTLSCEQNLNHDAMYWYRQDPGQGLRLIYYSQIVNDFQKGDIAEGYSVSREKKESFPLTVTSAQKNPTAFYLCASSESLTQVTTYGYTFGSGTRLTVV.

The chain links TRBV5-6 to TRBJ1-6; TRBD1 matches 9 bases. V lost 4 bases and J lost 14; bases outside the gene matches: 7. The germline gives CDR1 SGHDT, CDR2 YYEEEE. The CDR3 length is 13 residues. The CDR3 here is CASSLTGGTTLHF. In DNA, the CDR3 is TGTGCCAGCAGCCTGACAGGGGGTACCACCCTCCACTTT.